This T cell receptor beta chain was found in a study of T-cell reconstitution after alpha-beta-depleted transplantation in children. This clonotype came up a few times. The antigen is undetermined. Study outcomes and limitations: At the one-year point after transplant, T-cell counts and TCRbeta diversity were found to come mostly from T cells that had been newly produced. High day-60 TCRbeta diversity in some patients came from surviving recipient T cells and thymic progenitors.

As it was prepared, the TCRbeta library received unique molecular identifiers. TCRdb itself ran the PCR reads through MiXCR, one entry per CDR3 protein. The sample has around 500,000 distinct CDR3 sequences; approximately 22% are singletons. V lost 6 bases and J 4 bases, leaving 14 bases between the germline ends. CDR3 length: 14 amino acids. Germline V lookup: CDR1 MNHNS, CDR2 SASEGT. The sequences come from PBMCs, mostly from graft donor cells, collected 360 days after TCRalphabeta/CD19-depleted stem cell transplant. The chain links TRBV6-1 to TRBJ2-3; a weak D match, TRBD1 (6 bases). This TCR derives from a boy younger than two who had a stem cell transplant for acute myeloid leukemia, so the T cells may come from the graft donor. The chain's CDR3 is CASSDGGYADTQYF. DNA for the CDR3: TGTGCCAGCAGCGATGGGGGCTACGCAGATACGCAGTATTTT.